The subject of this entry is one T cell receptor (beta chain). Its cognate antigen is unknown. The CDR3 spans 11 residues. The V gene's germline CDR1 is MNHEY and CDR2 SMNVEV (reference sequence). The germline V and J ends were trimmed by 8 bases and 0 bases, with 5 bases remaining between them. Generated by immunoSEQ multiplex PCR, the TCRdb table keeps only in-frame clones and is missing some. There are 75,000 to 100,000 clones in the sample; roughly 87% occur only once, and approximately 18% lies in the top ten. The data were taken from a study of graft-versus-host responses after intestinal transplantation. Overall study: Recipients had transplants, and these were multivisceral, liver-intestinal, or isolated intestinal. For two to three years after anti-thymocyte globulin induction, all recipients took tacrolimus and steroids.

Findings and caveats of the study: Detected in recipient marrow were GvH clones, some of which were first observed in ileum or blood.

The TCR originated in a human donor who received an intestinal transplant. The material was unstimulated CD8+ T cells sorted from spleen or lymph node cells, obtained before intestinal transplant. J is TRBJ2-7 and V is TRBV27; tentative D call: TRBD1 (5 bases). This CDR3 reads CASGASYEQYF. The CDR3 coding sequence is TGTGCCAGCGGGGCCTCCTACGAGCAGTACTTC.